The present T cell receptor (beta chain) was sequenced within a study of Graves' ophthalmopathy and Graves' hyperthyroidism. Whole-study context: No progression to ophthalmopathy over 18 months defined stable hyperthyroidism.

Newly diagnosed hyperthyroidism donors, aged 18 to 65, duration under 2 months. The study amplified TCR beta CDR3 regions using RNA transcripts. HTBI-primed RT-PCR formed the first round, and a multiplex PCR formed the second. TCRdb re-called the multiplex PCR reads with MiXCR, one entry per CDR3 protein. Of over a million distinct CDR3 sequences in the sample, about 40% were seen once. Study-level points and caveats: With roughly 65% sensitivity and approximately 72% specificity, the model predicted ophthalmopathy progression. Among thyroid clonotypes expanded above 0.001 frequency, most also appeared in blood.

At least ten counts were recorded for this clonotype. What it binds is not known. Sequenced material: peripheral blood or thyroid tissue (not recorded which). The TCR was taken from an adult man with Graves' hyperthyroidism.

CDR3 DNA: TGTGCCAGTGGGGGACACGGAAACTATGGCTACACCTTC. This translates into CASGGHGNYGYTF. The chain uses TRBV19 and TRBJ1-2, with a weak D call TRBD1 (6 bases). Trimming cost V 8 bases and J 2 bases, with 12 bases left between them. CDR1 and CDR2 from the germline V gene are LNHDA and SQIVND (reference sequence). The CDR3 spans 13 residues.